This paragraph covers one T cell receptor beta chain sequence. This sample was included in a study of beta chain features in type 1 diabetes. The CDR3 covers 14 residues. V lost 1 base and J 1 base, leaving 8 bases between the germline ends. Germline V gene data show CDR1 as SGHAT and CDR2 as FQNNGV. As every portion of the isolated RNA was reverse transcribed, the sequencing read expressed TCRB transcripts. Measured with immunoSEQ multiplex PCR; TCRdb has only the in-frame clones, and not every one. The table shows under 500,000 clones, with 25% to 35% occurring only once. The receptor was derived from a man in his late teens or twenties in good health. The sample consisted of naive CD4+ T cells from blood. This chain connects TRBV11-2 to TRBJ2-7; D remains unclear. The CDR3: CASSLVRVSYEQYF. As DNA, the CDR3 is TGTGCCAGCAGCTTAGTTAGGGTGTCCTACGAGCAGTACTTC.